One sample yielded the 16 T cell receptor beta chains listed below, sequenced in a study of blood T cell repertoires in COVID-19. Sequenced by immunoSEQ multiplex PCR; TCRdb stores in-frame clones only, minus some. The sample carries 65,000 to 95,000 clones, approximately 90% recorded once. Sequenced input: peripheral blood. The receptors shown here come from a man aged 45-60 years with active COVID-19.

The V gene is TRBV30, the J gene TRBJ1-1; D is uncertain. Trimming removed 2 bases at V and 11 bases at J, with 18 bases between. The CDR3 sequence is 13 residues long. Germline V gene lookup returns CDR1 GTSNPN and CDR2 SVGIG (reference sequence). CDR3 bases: TGTGCCTGGAGTTCTCTCGGTGGAGGGAGGGCTTTCTTT. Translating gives CAWSSLGGGRAFF.

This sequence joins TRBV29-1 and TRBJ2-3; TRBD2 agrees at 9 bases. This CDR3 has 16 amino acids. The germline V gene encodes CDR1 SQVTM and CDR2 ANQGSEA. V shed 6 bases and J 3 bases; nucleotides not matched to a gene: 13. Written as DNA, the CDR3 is TGCAGCGTAAACCCTCCTCGGCGGGGGGGAACAGATACGCAGTATTTT. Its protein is CSVNPPRRGGTDTQYF.

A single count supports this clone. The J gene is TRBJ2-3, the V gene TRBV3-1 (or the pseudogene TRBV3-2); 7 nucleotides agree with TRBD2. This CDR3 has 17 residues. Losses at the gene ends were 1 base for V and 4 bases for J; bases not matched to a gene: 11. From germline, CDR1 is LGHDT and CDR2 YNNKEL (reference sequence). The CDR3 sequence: CASSQVLTSRGADTQYF. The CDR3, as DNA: TGTGCCAGCAGCCAAGTCTTGACTAGCAGAGGCGCAGATACGCAGTATTTT.

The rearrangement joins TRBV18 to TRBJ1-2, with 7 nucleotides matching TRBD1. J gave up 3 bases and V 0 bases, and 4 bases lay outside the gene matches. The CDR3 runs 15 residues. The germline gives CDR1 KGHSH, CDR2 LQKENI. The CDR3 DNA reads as TGTGCCAGCTCACCACCGGGCCAGGGGGACTATGGCTACACCTTC. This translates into CASSPPGQGDYGYTF.

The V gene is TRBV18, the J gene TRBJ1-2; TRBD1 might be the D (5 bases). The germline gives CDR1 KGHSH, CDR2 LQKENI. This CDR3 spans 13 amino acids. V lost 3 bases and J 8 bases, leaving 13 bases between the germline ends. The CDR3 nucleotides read TGTGCCAGCTCACCCAACAGGTACGACGGCTACACCTTC. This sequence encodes CASSPNRYDGYTF. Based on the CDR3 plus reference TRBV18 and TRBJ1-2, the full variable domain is NAGVMQNPRHLVRRRGQEARLRCSPMKGHSHVYWYRQLPEEGLKFMVYLQKENIIDESGMPKERFSAEFPKEGPSILRIQQVVRGDSAAYFCASSPNRYDGYTFGSGTRLTVV.

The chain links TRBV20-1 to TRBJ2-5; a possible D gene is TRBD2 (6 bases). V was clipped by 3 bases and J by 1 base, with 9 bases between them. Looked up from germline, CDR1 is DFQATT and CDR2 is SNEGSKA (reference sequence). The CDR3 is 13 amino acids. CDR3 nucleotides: TGCAGTGCTAGTCGGGGGATCCAAGAGACCCAGTACTTC. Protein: CSASRGIQETQYF.

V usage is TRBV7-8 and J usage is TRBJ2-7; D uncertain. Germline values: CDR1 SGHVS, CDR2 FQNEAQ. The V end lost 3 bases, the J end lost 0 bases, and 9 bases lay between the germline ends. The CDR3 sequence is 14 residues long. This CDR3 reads CASSLSGHSYEQYF. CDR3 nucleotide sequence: TGTGCCAGCAGCTTGTCGGGTCACTCCTACGAGCAGTACTTC.

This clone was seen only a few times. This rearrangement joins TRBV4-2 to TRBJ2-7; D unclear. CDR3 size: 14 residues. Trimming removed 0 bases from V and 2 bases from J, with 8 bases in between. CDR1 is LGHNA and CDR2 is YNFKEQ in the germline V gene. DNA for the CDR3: TGTGCCAGCAGCCAAGATTATTCCCCCTACGAGCAGTACTTC. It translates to CASSQDYSPYEQYF.

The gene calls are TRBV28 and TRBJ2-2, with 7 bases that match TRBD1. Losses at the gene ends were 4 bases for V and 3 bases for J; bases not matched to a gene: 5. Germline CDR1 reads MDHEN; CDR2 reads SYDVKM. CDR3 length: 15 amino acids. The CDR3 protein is CASSSTGTDTGELFF. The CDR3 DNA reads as TGTGCCAGCAGTTCAACCGGGACAGACACCGGGGAGCTGTTTTTT.

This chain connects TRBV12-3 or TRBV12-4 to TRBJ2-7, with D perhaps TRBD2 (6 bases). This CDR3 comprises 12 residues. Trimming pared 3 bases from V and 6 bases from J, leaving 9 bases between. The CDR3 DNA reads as TGTGCCAGCAGTTTGTGGAGGGGCGAGCAGTACTTC. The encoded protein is CASSLWRGEQYF.

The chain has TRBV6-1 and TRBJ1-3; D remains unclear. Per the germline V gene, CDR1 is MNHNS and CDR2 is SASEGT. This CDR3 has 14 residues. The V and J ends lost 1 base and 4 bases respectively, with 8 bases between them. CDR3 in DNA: TGTGCCAGCAGTGAAGGATTCGGGGGAAACACCATATATTTT. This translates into CASSEGFGGNTIYF.

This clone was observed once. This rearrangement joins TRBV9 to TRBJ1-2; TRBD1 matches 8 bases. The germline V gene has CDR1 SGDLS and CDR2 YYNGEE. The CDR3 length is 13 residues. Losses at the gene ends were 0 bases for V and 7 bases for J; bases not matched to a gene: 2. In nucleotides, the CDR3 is TGTGCCAGCAGCGTAGCTACAGGGGGTGGCTACACCTTC. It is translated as CASSVATGGGYTF.

CDR3 amino acids: CASSTTSGGSSDTQYF. The CDR3 region has the DNA TGCGCCAGCAGTACGACTAGCGGGGGGTCTTCAGATACGCAGTATTTT. This chain connects TRBV23-1 to TRBJ2-3, with 13 bases fitting TRBD2. TRBV23-1 is an ORF; its function is uncertain. V was clipped by 5 bases and J by 4 bases; unmatched bases: 6. There are 16 residues in the CDR3.

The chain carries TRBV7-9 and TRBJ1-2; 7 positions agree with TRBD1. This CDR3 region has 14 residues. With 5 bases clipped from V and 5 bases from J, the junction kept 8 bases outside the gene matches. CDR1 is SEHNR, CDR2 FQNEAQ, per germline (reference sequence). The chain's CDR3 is CASSRAGGRYGYTF. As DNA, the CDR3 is TGTGCCAGCAGCCGTGCAGGGGGGCGGTATGGCTACACCTTC.

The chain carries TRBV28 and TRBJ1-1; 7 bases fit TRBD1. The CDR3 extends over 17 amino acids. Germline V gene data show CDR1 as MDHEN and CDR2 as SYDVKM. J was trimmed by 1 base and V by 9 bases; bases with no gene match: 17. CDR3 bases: TGTGCCAGTCCTGCTATCCACAGGGGTGTTAAGAACACTGAAGCTTTCTTT. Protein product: CASPAIHRGVKNTEAFF.

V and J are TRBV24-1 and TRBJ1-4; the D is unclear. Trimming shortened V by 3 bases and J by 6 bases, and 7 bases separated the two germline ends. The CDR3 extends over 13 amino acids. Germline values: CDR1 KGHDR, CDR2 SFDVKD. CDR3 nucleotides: TGTGCCACCAGTGATCCGGGGTATGAAAAACTGTTTTTT. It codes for CATSDPGYEKLFF.